The rows below give T cell receptor beta chains drawn from one sample of a study of spatial heterogeneity in lung cancer. TCRdb ran MiXCR on the 5' RACE reads and lists one entry per CDR3 protein. The table includes 90,000 to 95,000 distinct CDR3 sequences, roughly 12% detected once. Here the sequenced sample was PBMCs, taken at surgery. All receptors come from a male donor with early-stage non-small cell lung cancer. CDR3s include the opening cysteine and the closing phenylalanine or tryptophan. D genes are given only for firm matches. Not all rows give a size; the values are once, few, many and, for expanded clones, a class.

abundance: -; d_gene: TRBD1; v_gene: TRBV20-1; j_gene: TRBJ1-2; CDR3nt: TGCAGTGCAGCTCGGGACAGGGGGCTTGGCTACACCTTC; CDR3aa: CSAARDRGLGYTF
abundance: few; d_gene: TRBD1; v_gene: TRBV28; j_gene: TRBJ2-5; CDR3nt: TGTGCCAGCAGGACAGGGGGGCAAGAGACCCAGTACTTC; CDR3aa: CASRTGGQETQYF
abundance: many; d_gene: TRBD1; v_gene: TRBV7-8; j_gene: TRBJ2-4; CDR3nt: TGTGCCAGCAGCCCCTGGACAGGGGGCAACATTCAGTACTTC; CDR3aa: CASSPWTGGNIQYF
abundance: -; d_gene: -; v_gene: TRBV28; j_gene: TRBJ1-1; CDR3nt: TGTGCCAGCAGTTTATGGAGCAGGACCCGGAACACTGAAGCTTTCTTT; CDR3aa: CASSLWSRTRNTEAFF
abundance: many; d_gene: -; v_gene: TRBV6-5; j_gene: TRBJ2-7; CDR3nt: TGTGCCAGCAGTTACTCGATCAGCAACTACGAGCAGTACTTC; CDR3aa: CASSYSISNYEQYF
abundance: many; d_gene: -; v_gene: TRBV10-1; j_gene: TRBJ2-6; CDR3nt: TGCGCCAGCAGTGAGCCCCCCGGGCCTCTCCCTTCTGGGGCCAACGTCCTGACTTTC; CDR3aa: CASSEPPGPLPSGANVLTF
abundance: -; d_gene: -; v_gene: TRBV28; j_gene: TRBJ2-1; CDR3nt: TGTGCCAGCAGCCTAGTACGACCCACGACGGGGGAGCGGAGTGAGCAGTTCTTC; CDR3aa: CASSLVRPTTGERSEQFF
abundance: -; d_gene: -; v_gene: TRBV12-3/TRBV12-4; j_gene: TRBJ2-5; CDR3nt: TGTGCCAGCAGAAAGGGACCCTTAGTCAAAGAGACCCAGTACTTC; CDR3aa: CASRKGPLVKETQYF
abundance: many; d_gene: -; v_gene: TRBV4-3; j_gene: TRBJ2-1; CDR3nt: TGCGCCAGCAGCCAAGAGACGGGAGAAACCTACAATGAGCAGTTCTTC; CDR3aa: CASSQETGETYNEQFF
abundance: medium-sized; d_gene: TRBD1; v_gene: TRBV28; j_gene: TRBJ2-3; CDR3nt: TGTGCCAGCAGTTTCGGGGCCAGGGGGATTGGCTACCCGCAGTATTTT; CDR3aa: CASSFGARGIGYPQYF
abundance: -; d_gene: -; v_gene: TRBV28; j_gene: TRBJ2-7; CDR3nt: TGTGCCAGCAGTTTACCCGCCCCACTCGGGCAGTACTTC; CDR3aa: CASSLPAPLGQYF
abundance: many; d_gene: -; v_gene: TRBV6-5; j_gene: TRBJ2-2; CDR3nt: TGTGCCAGCAGTTATTCCGCCCGGATCGCGGGAAGTAACACCGGGGAGCTGTTTTTT; CDR3aa: CASSYSARIAGSNTGELFF
abundance: many; d_gene: -; v_gene: TRBV7-9; j_gene: TRBJ2-3; CDR3nt: TGTGCCAGCAGCTTGCGGGGCGGCGGGACAGATACGCAGTATTTT; CDR3aa: CASSLRGGGTDTQYF
abundance: many; d_gene: -; v_gene: TRBV11-1; j_gene: TRBJ1-1; CDR3nt: TGTGCCAGCAGCGTCCCCGGGGTCGTTAGGACTGAAGCTTTCTTT; CDR3aa: CASSVPGVVRTEAFF
abundance: -; d_gene: -; v_gene: TRBV4-1; j_gene: TRBJ1-5; CDR3nt: TGCGCCAGCAGCCCCATCGGCGGGAGAGCGGGACAGCCCCAGCATTTT; CDR3aa: CASSPIGGRAGQPQHF
abundance: few; d_gene: -; v_gene: TRBV7-2; j_gene: TRBJ1-1; CDR3nt: TGTGCCAGCAGCCAAGACGGGAGGGGGTTGAACACTGAAGCTTTCTTT; CDR3aa: CASSQDGRGLNTEAFF
abundance: -; d_gene: TRBD1; v_gene: TRBV7-2; j_gene: TRBJ2-3; CDR3nt: TGTGCCAGCAGCAAAGGGACAGGGCACACAGATACGCAGTATTTT; CDR3aa: CASSKGTGHTDTQYF
abundance: -; d_gene: -; v_gene: TRBV6-6; j_gene: TRBJ2-6; CDR3nt: TGTGCCAGCATGCCCGGACAGTTCTCTGGGGCCAACGTCCTGACTTTC; CDR3aa: CASMPGQFSGANVLTF
abundance: few; d_gene: TRBD2; v_gene: TRBV29-1; j_gene: TRBJ2-6; CDR3nt: TGCAGCGTCCCCAGCGGGACGAGGGCTGGGGCCAACGTCCTGACTTTC; CDR3aa: CSVPSGTRAGANVLTF
abundance: -; d_gene: TRBD2; v_gene: TRBV25-1; j_gene: TRBJ2-5; CDR3nt: TGTGCCAGCAGTGATAGCGGGAGTTTGGAGACCCAGTACTTC; CDR3aa: CASSDSGSLETQYF
abundance: -; d_gene: -; v_gene: TRBV2; j_gene: TRBJ2-7; CDR3nt: TGTGCCAGCAGTGCTCCTGATGGGGCCTACGAGCAGTACTTC; CDR3aa: CASSAPDGAYEQYF
abundance: -; d_gene: -; v_gene: TRBV12-3/TRBV12-4; j_gene: TRBJ2-3; CDR3nt: TGTGCCAGCAGTTTTTGGGGAGGCACAGATACGCAGTATTTT; CDR3aa: CASSFWGGTDTQYF
abundance: -; d_gene: TRBD1; v_gene: TRBV29-1; j_gene: TRBJ2-7; CDR3nt: TGCAGCGTTGGTTCCTTACAGGGGGTCCACGAGCAGTACTTC; CDR3aa: CSVGSLQGVHEQYF
abundance: -; d_gene: TRBD1; v_gene: TRBV29-1; j_gene: TRBJ1-1; CDR3nt: TGCAGCGCCCACCCGACAGGGGGCTGGGGCACTGAAGCTTTCTTT; CDR3aa: CSAHPTGGWGTEAFF
abundance: -; d_gene: TRBD2; v_gene: TRBV6-2/TRBV6-3; j_gene: TRBJ2-1; CDR3nt: TGTGCCAGCAGTTACGGTTCTAGCGGGATCAAGTTAGTCAATGAGCAGTTCTTC; CDR3aa: CASSYGSSGIKLVNEQFF
abundance: -; d_gene: -; v_gene: TRBV10-2; j_gene: TRBJ2-5; CDR3nt: TGCGCCAGCAGTGAAGGGCGGACTACAGGGGCCCAGTACTTC; CDR3aa: CASSEGRTTGAQYF
abundance: few; d_gene: -; v_gene: TRBV7-9; j_gene: TRBJ1-4; CDR3nt: TGTGCCAGCAGCTTAGCCGGATTCCCCGATGAAAAACTGTTTTTT; CDR3aa: CASSLAGFPDEKLFF
abundance: -; d_gene: -; v_gene: TRBV2; j_gene: TRBJ1-1; CDR3nt: TGTGCCAGCAGTGACGCGTACACTGAAGCTTTCTTT; CDR3aa: CASSDAYTEAFF
abundance: -; d_gene: -; v_gene: TRBV6-5; j_gene: TRBJ1-1; CDR3nt: TGTGCCAGCACCAGGGACACTGAAGCTTTCTTT; CDR3aa: CASTRDTEAFF
abundance: few; d_gene: TRBD1; v_gene: TRBV7-2; j_gene: TRBJ2-1; CDR3nt: TGTGCCAGCAGCTTAGCCGTCGGGACAGAGTACAATGAGCAGTTCTTC; CDR3aa: CASSLAVGTEYNEQFF
abundance: few; d_gene: -; v_gene: TRBV28; j_gene: TRBJ2-5; CDR3nt: TGTGCCAGCAGTCGGACGGTGTCGAAAGAGACCCAGTACTTC; CDR3aa: CASSRTVSKETQYF
abundance: few; d_gene: TRBD2; v_gene: TRBV19; j_gene: TRBJ2-3; CDR3nt: TGTGCCAGTAGTATTCTTGCGGGGGGAACAGATACGCAGTATTTT; CDR3aa: CASSILAGGTDTQYF
abundance: -; d_gene: TRBD1; v_gene: TRBV24-1; j_gene: TRBJ1-2; CDR3nt: TGTGCCACCAGTGACCGAGACAGGGGTGATGGCTACACCTTC; CDR3aa: CATSDRDRGDGYTF
abundance: -; d_gene: -; v_gene: TRBV24-1; j_gene: TRBJ1-5; CDR3nt: TGTGCCACCAGTGAGGGAGGGAGGGGCAATCAGCCCCAGCATTTT; CDR3aa: CATSEGGRGNQPQHF
abundance: few; d_gene: -; v_gene: TRBV19; j_gene: TRBJ2-5; CDR3nt: TGTGCCAGTTCCCCCGCCAGGGATAGCGAGACCCAGTACTTC; CDR3aa: CASSPARDSETQYF
abundance: few; d_gene: TRBD1; v_gene: TRBV4-1; j_gene: TRBJ1-1; CDR3nt: TGCGCCAGCAGCCGGCTCGGGACAGACGAAGCTTTCTTT; CDR3aa: CASSRLGTDEAFF
abundance: few; d_gene: TRBD2; v_gene: TRBV7-3; j_gene: TRBJ2-1; CDR3nt: TGTGCCAGCAGCTTAATTGGCGGGAGATATGAGCAGTTCTTC; CDR3aa: CASSLIGGRYEQFF
abundance: -; d_gene: -; v_gene: TRBV7-2; j_gene: TRBJ1-2; CDR3nt: TGTGCCAGCAGCTTTACGGGACCAACTAACTATGGCTACACCTTC; CDR3aa: CASSFTGPTNYGYTF
abundance: many; d_gene: TRBD2; v_gene: TRBV28; j_gene: TRBJ2-5; CDR3nt: TGTGCCAGCAGCGGCGGGGGGTACCAAGAGACCCAGTACTTC; CDR3aa: CASSGGGYQETQYF
abundance: few; d_gene: TRBD1; v_gene: TRBV27; j_gene: TRBJ2-7; CDR3nt: TGTGCCAGCAGGTTCCGCCGGGACAGCTCCTACGAGCAGTACTTC; CDR3aa: CASRFRRDSSYEQYF
abundance: many; d_gene: -; v_gene: TRBV7-6; j_gene: TRBJ2-5; CDR3nt: TGTGCCAGCAGGAAAGGGACCCAAGAGACCCAGTACTTC; CDR3aa: CASRKGTQETQYF
abundance: many; d_gene: TRBD1; v_gene: TRBV15; j_gene: TRBJ2-5; CDR3nt: TGTGCCACCAGCAGCGGGACAGAGACAGAGACCCAGTACTTC; CDR3aa: CATSSGTETETQYF